This is a list of T cell receptor beta chains from one sample in a study of T cell repertoires in cytomegalovirus infection. TCRdb used MiXCR to reprocess the reads, holding one entry per CDR3 protein. The sample has hundreds of thousands of distinct CDR3 sequences, 20% to 25% seen once. Sequencing was carried out using CD8+ T cells from PBMCs. Source of these receptors: a human donor in good health (CMV status not recorded). Some clones in this sample may be carry-over from other donors' samples. Each CDR3 is given with its conserved first and last residue. A D gene is named only where the DNA matches it firmly. Size is stated for part of the rows, as once, few or many counts, or as a class when the clone is expanded.

V gene: TRBV29-1
D gene: TRBD2
J gene: TRBJ2-1
clone size: NA
CDR3 protein: CSGFRSGRYNEQFF
CDR3 DNA: TGCAGCGGATTTCGAAGCGGGAGATACAATGAGCAGTTCTTC

V gene: TRBV6-6
D gene: NA
J gene: TRBJ1-1
clone size: many
CDR3 protein: CASSYSHEPQDRYNTEAFF
CDR3 DNA: TGTGCCAGCAGTTACTCCCATGAGCCCCAAGACAGATATAACACTGAAGCTTTCTTT

V gene: TRBV3-1
D gene: NA
J gene: TRBJ2-1
clone size: few
CDR3 protein: CASSPHRAVGDEQFF
CDR3 DNA: TGTGCCAGCAGCCCCCACCGGGCTGTGGGGGATGAGCAGTTCTTC

V gene: TRBV7-8
D gene: TRBD1
J gene: TRBJ2-5
clone size: NA
CDR3 protein: CTSSLARGQHQYF
CDR3 DNA: TGTACCAGCAGCTTAGCTAGGGGACAGCACCAGTACTTC

V gene: TRBV7-2
D gene: TRBD1
J gene: TRBJ2-5
clone size: NA
CDR3 protein: CASSPFSNRGQETQYF
CDR3 DNA: TGTGCCAGCAGCCCGTTTAGTAACAGGGGTCAAGAGACCCAGTACTTC

V gene: TRBV2
D gene: NA
J gene: TRBJ2-2
clone size: many
CDR3 protein: CASSDEGNTGELFF
CDR3 DNA: TGTGCCAGCAGTGATGAGGGGAACACCGGGGAGCTGTTTTTT

V gene: TRBV6-6
D gene: TRBD1
J gene: TRBJ2-7
clone size: NA
CDR3 protein: CASSYLGQGASQYF
CDR3 DNA: TGTGCCAGCAGTTATCTCGGACAGGGGGCCTCGCAGTACTTC

V gene: TRBV24-1
D gene: TRBD1
J gene: TRBJ2-7
clone size: few
CDR3 protein: CATRDRRTSYEQYF
CDR3 DNA: TGTGCCACCCGGGACAGGCGCACTTCCTACGAGCAGTACTTC

V gene: TRBV29-1
D gene: TRBD1
J gene: TRBJ1-2
clone size: NA
CDR3 protein: CSVRDSDYGYTF
CDR3 DNA: TGCAGCGTTAGGGACAGCGATTATGGCTACACCTTC

V gene: TRBV28
D gene: TRBD1
J gene: TRBJ2-3
clone size: NA
CDR3 protein: CASSFRGRLRDTQYF
CDR3 DNA: TGTGCCAGCAGTTTCAGGGGGCGCCTTAGGGATACGCAGTATTTT

V gene: TRBV29-1
D gene: NA
J gene: TRBJ2-1
clone size: many
CDR3 protein: CSVEDEESSYNEQFF
CDR3 DNA: TGCAGCGTTGAAGATGAGGAAAGCTCCTACAATGAGCAGTTCTTC

V gene: TRBV29-1
D gene: NA
J gene: TRBJ2-3
clone size: few
CDR3 protein: CSVVKGGGADTQYF
CDR3 DNA: TGCAGCGTTGTTAAGGGGGGAGGCGCAGATACGCAGTATTTT

V gene: TRBV28
D gene: NA
J gene: TRBJ2-1
clone size: many
CDR3 protein: CASRHRDKSYNEQFF
CDR3 DNA: TGTGCCAGCCGACACCGGGACAAGTCCTACAATGAGCAGTTCTTC

V gene: TRBV7-9
D gene: NA
J gene: TRBJ1-3
clone size: many
CDR3 protein: CASSLRGTRLISGNTIYF
CDR3 DNA: TGTGCCAGCAGCTTGAGAGGGACTCGACTGATCTCTGGAAACACCATATATTTT

V gene: TRBV7-2
D gene: NA
J gene: TRBJ1-4
clone size: many
CDR3 protein: CASSLFFGRTATNEKLFF
CDR3 DNA: TGTGCCAGCAGCTTATTTTTCGGGCGGACTGCAACTAATGAAAAACTGTTTTTT

V gene: TRBV7-9
D gene: NA
J gene: TRBJ2-1
clone size: NA
CDR3 protein: CASSTISYNEQFF
CDR3 DNA: TGTGCCAGCAGCACTATCTCCTACAATGAGCAGTTCTTC

V gene: TRBV7-3
D gene: TRBD2
J gene: TRBJ2-1
clone size: NA
CDR3 protein: CASSVAGGANEQFF
CDR3 DNA: TGTGCCAGCAGCGTAGCGGGGGGTGCGAATGAGCAGTTCTTC

V gene: TRBV12-3/TRBV12-4
D gene: NA
J gene: TRBJ2-3
clone size: NA
CDR3 protein: CASSNGGLVDTQYF
CDR3 DNA: TGTGCCAGCAGTAATGGGGGACTGGTGGATACGCAGTATTTT

V gene: TRBV2
D gene: NA
J gene: TRBJ2-7
clone size: NA
CDR3 protein: CASSGSGSSHEQYF
CDR3 DNA: TGTGCCAGCAGTGGATCAGGGAGTAGCCACGAGCAGTACTTC

V gene: TRBV5-6
D gene: TRBD1
J gene: TRBJ1-1
clone size: NA
CDR3 protein: CASSPQGQVTEAFF
CDR3 DNA: TGTGCCAGCAGCCCGCAGGGACAGGTCACTGAAGCTTTCTTT

V gene: TRBV4-2
D gene: TRBD2
J gene: TRBJ2-4
clone size: few
CDR3 protein: CASSQAGTSGGAGKNIQYF
CDR3 DNA: TGTGCCAGCAGCCAAGCCGGGACTAGCGGGGGGGCGGGCAAAAACATTCAGTACTTC

V gene: TRBV5-1
D gene: TRBD2
J gene: TRBJ2-1
clone size: NA
CDR3 protein: CASKPKTSVSYNEQFF
CDR3 DNA: TGCGCCAGCAAACCTAAGACTAGCGTGTCCTACAATGAGCAGTTCTTC

V gene: TRBV15
D gene: NA
J gene: TRBJ1-5
clone size: NA
CDR3 protein: CATRKGGTGNQPQHF
CDR3 DNA: TGTGCCACCAGAAAAGGCGGGACGGGCAATCAGCCCCAGCATTTT

V gene: TRBV10-3
D gene: TRBD2
J gene: TRBJ2-1
clone size: NA
CDR3 protein: CAISEFPHGGGFDEQFF
CDR3 DNA: TGTGCCATCAGTGAGTTTCCCCACGGGGGGGGGTTCGATGAGCAGTTCTTC

V gene: TRBV7-9
D gene: NA
J gene: TRBJ1-2
clone size: NA
CDR3 protein: CASSRLLTYGYTF
CDR3 DNA: TGTGCCAGCAGTCGACTGTTAACTTATGGCTACACCTTC

V gene: TRBV19
D gene: TRBD1
J gene: TRBJ2-7
clone size: few
CDR3 protein: CASSIVGDSYYEQYF
CDR3 DNA: TGTGCCAGTAGTATTGTGGGGGACAGCTACTACGAGCAGTACTTC

V gene: TRBV5-1
D gene: NA
J gene: TRBJ1-1
clone size: few
CDR3 protein: CASTPGAEDTEAFF
CDR3 DNA: TGCGCCAGCACCCCTGGGGCAGAGGACACTGAAGCTTTCTTT

V gene: TRBV2
D gene: NA
J gene: TRBJ1-6
clone size: NA
CDR3 protein: CASSDSSSYNSPLHF
CDR3 DNA: TGTGCCAGCAGTGACAGTAGCTCCTATAATTCACCCCTCCACTTT

V gene: TRBV7-9
D gene: TRBD2
J gene: TRBJ2-1
clone size: many
CDR3 protein: CASSMGLAGINEQFF
CDR3 DNA: TGTGCCAGCAGCATGGGACTAGCGGGAATCAATGAGCAGTTCTTC

V gene: TRBV19
D gene: TRBD2
J gene: TRBJ2-1
clone size: NA
CDR3 protein: CASSITSGGDEQFF
CDR3 DNA: TGTGCCAGTAGTATAACTAGCGGGGGGGATGAGCAGTTCTTC

V gene: TRBV20-1
D gene: TRBD1
J gene: TRBJ2-5
clone size: few
CDR3 protein: CSATGTEQETQYF
CDR3 DNA: TGCAGTGCCACCGGGACAGAACAAGAGACCCAGTACTTC

V gene: TRBV4-1
D gene: NA
J gene: TRBJ1-2
clone size: few
CDR3 protein: CASSPRAGEGYTF
CDR3 DNA: TGCGCCAGCAGCCCCCGGGCAGGGGAGGGCTACACCTTC

V gene: TRBV29-1
D gene: NA
J gene: TRBJ1-2
clone size: NA
CDR3 protein: CSVDTLVGGYTF
CDR3 DNA: TGCAGCGTTGACACCCTCGTTGGGGGCTACACCTTC

V gene: TRBV5-1
D gene: TRBD1
J gene: TRBJ1-2
clone size: many
CDR3 protein: CASSLGQGVTYGYTF
CDR3 DNA: TGCGCCAGCAGCTTGGGACAGGGCGTAACCTATGGCTACACCTTC

V gene: TRBV2
D gene: NA
J gene: TRBJ1-1
clone size: few
CDR3 protein: CATDGALQGSLYTEAFF
CDR3 DNA: TGTGCCACCGATGGGGCCCTACAGGGTTCGTTGTACACTGAAGCTTTCTTT

V gene: TRBV2
D gene: NA
J gene: TRBJ2-7
clone size: NA
CDR3 protein: CASRTILTVDYEQYF
CDR3 DNA: TGTGCCAGCCGGACAATTCTTACGGTGGACTACGAGCAGTACTTC

V gene: TRBV6-1
D gene: NA
J gene: TRBJ2-1
clone size: many
CDR3 protein: CASVVTFGGNEQFF
CDR3 DNA: TGTGCCAGCGTCGTAACCTTTGGGGGAAATGAGCAGTTCTTC

V gene: TRBV7-2
D gene: TRBD1
J gene: TRBJ2-1
clone size: many
CDR3 protein: CASSPPGQRVGEQFF
CDR3 DNA: TGTGCCAGCAGCCCCCCGGGACAGAGAGTCGGAGAGCAGTTCTTC

V gene: TRBV4-3
D gene: NA
J gene: TRBJ1-3
clone size: NA
CDR3 protein: CASSQDDAGAAGNTIYF
CDR3 DNA: TGCGCCAGCAGCCAAGATGACGCGGGGGCCGCTGGAAACACCATATATTTT

V gene: TRBV7-6
D gene: TRBD1
J gene: TRBJ2-7
clone size: many
CDR3 protein: CASSSTGPADEQYF
CDR3 DNA: TGTGCCAGCAGCTCGACAGGGCCGGCCGACGAGCAGTACTTC